The next 24 T cell receptor beta chains were all read from a single sample in a study of blood T cell repertoires in COVID-19. Sequenced by immunoSEQ multiplex PCR; TCRdb stores in-frame clones only, minus some. This table has about 120,000 clones, 60% to 85% appearing once. Sequenced sample: peripheral blood. The receptors shown here come from a human donor with acute or convalescent COVID-19. The donor label of this sample is uncertain.

The table lists this clone with a few counts. The genes are TRBV30 and TRBJ1-5; the D gene is possibly TRBD1 (5 bases). From germline, CDR1 is GTSNPN and CDR2 SVGIG (reference sequence). The CDR3 contains 13 residues. V was cut by 0 bases and J by 7 bases, with 10 bases left in between. The CDR3 bases are TGTGCCTGGAGTGTAGGCAGGGCCCAGCCCCAGCATTTT. As protein: CAWSVGRAQPQHF.

The chain uses TRBV7-9 and TRBJ2-3, with a weak D call TRBD1 (6 bases). This CDR3 contains 15 residues. V lost 6 bases and J lost 1, with 14 bases in between. CDR1 and CDR2 (germline): SEHNR, FQNEAQ (reference sequence). CDR3 sequence reads: CASRKDRSGTDTQYF. In nucleotides, the CDR3 is TGTGCCAGCAGAAAGGACAGAAGTGGCACAGATACGCAGTATTTT. Based on the CDR3 plus reference TRBV7-9 and TRBJ2-3, the full variable domain is DTGVSQNPRHKITKRGQNVTFRCDPISEHNRLYWYRQTLGQGPEFLTYFQNEAQLEKSRLLSDRFSAERPKGSFSTLEIQRTEQGDSAMYLCASRKDRSGTDTQYFGPGTRLTVL.

This chain connects TRBV11-2 to TRBJ1-5; a weak D match, TRBD1 (5 bases). The CDR3 is 15 residues long. CDR1 and CDR2 (germline): SGHAT, FQNNGV. V lost 0 bases and J 6 bases, leaving 12 bases between the germline ends. The CDR3 DNA reads as TGTGCCAGCAGCTTAGAGCCGCAGGGAGGTCAGCCCCAGCATTTT. It translates to CASSLEPQGGQPQHF.

The chain recombines TRBV6-1 with TRBJ1-2; D is uncertain. CDR3 length equals 14 residues. V lost 3 bases and J 3 bases, leaving 11 bases between the germline ends. The V gene's germline CDR1 is MNHNS and CDR2 SASEGT. CDR3 residues: CASSDPGWYYGYTF. CDR3 in DNA: TGTGCCAGCAGTGATCCGGGGTGGTACTATGGCTACACCTTC.

V usage is TRBV5-1 and J usage is TRBJ1-1; 8 nucleotides line up with TRBD1. J lost 5 bases, V lost 7 bases, and 7 bases had no gene match. This CDR3 contains 13 residues. CDR1 is SGHRS, CDR2 YFSETQ, per germline. CDR3 nucleotide sequence: TGCGCCAGCCGACAGGGGTCGAGGACTGAAGCTTTCTTT. Protein product: CASRQGSRTEAFF.

This clone has only a few counts. At the DNA level, this CDR3 is encoded by other sequences in the same sample as well. The chain recombines TRBV28 with TRBJ1-5, with D maybe TRBD1 (5 bases). Germline V gene data show CDR1 as MDHEN and CDR2 as SYDVKM. Trimming cost V 0 bases and J 6 bases, with 6 bases left between them. The CDR3 runs 13 residues. CDR3 in amino acids: CASSLWGGQPQHF. CDR3 nucleotide sequence: TGTGCCAGCAGTTTATGGGGGGGTCAGCCCCAGCATTTT.

The rearrangement joins TRBV4-2 to TRBJ2-2, with D possibly being TRBD2 (5 bases). The V gene lost 0 bases and the J gene lost 6 bases, with 11 bases spanning the gap. Germline V lookup: CDR1 LGHNA, CDR2 YNFKEQ. This CDR3 is built from 15 residues. This CDR3 reads CASSQDRTLPGELFF. The DNA of the CDR3 is TGTGCCAGCAGCCAAGATCGGACTCTTCCCGGGGAGCTGTTTTTT.

V and J are TRBV12-3 or TRBV12-4 and TRBJ1-1; unclear D gene. The CDR3 has 11 residues. V was trimmed by 4 bases and J by 11 bases, leaving 11 bases between them. CDR3 region: CASSSRRRAFF. The CDR3 DNA sequence: TGTGCCAGCAGTTCCCGACGGAGGGCTTTCTTT.

This chain joins TRBV11-2 and TRBJ2-7; the D gene is possibly TRBD2 (5 bases). The V gene's germline CDR1 is SGHAT and CDR2 FQNNGV. CDR3 size: 14 residues. V shed 4 bases and J shed 2 bases, with 12 bases lying between them. The CDR3 spells CASSYQRTTYEQYF. The CDR3 bases are TGTGCCAGCAGCTACCAGCGGACCACCTACGAGCAGTACTTC.

V and J are TRBV5-1 and TRBJ2-7; 8 positions agree with TRBD2. This CDR3 has 14 residues. The germline gives CDR1 SGHRS, CDR2 YFSETQ. V gave up 4 bases and J gave up 2 bases; unmatched junction bases: 5. CDR3 protein: CASSGAGEAYEQYF. For the CDR3, the DNA is TGCGCCAGCAGCGGAGCGGGGGAGGCCTACGAGCAGTACTTC.

The CDR3 nucleotides are TGCGCCAGCAGCTTGAAGGGGGTGAGCTGGGACACTGAAGCTTTCTTT. This codes for CASSLKGVSWDTEAFF. The rearrangement joins TRBV5-1 to TRBJ1-1, with a tentative D call TRBD1 (6 bases). V was cut by 1 base and J by 3 bases, with 16 bases left in between. The CDR3 runs 16 residues. The germline CDR1 and CDR2 sequences are SGHRS and YFSETQ.

The chain has TRBV11-2 and TRBJ2-1; the match to TRBD1 covers 8 bases. V lost 1 base to trimming and J lost 9 bases; unmatched junction nucleotides: 2. Germline lookup yields CDR1 SGHAT and CDR2 FQNNGV. The CDR3 is 13 residues long. In DNA form, the CDR3 reads TGTGCCAGCAGCTTAGCTACAGGGGGTGAGCAGTTCTTC. Translating gives CASSLATGGEQFF.

The V gene is TRBV7-8, the J gene TRBJ2-6; 11 bases agree with TRBD2. J was trimmed by 2 bases and V by 5 bases; bases with no gene match: 5. The germline CDR1 and CDR2 sequences are SGHVS and FQNEAQ. CDR3 length: 17 residues. CDR3 protein: CASSEKGLAAGANVLTF. For the CDR3, the DNA is TGTGCCAGCAGCGAGAAGGGACTAGCGGCTGGGGCCAACGTCCTGACTTTC.

On this clone itself: This could be a read error, since a much larger clone is one nucleotide away. The chain couples TRBV10-1 to TRBJ2-3; 11 nucleotides align to TRBD2. The CDR3 has 15 residues. CDR1 is WNHNN and CDR2 is SYGVQD in the germline V gene (reference sequence). Losses at the gene ends were 4 bases for V and 7 bases for J; bases not matched to a gene: 7. The CDR3 protein is CASSGASGGFNTQYF. In nucleotides, the CDR3 is TGCGCCAGCAGTGGGGCTAGCGGGGGGTTCAATACGCAGTATTTT.

The rearrangement uses TRBV23-1 and TRBJ2-2, with TRBD2 as a possible D gene (5 bases). TRBV23-1 carries the ORF label, with uncertain function. V was pared by 10 bases and J by 1 base, with 13 bases between. The length of the CDR3 is 14 residues. CDR3 sequence: CANQREGNTGELFF. As DNA, the CDR3 is TGCGCCAACCAACGTGAGGGGAACACCGGGGAGCTGTTTTTT.

This chain connects TRBV27 to TRBJ1-6; a possible D gene is TRBD1 (6 bases). The CDR3 has 17 amino acids. From germline, CDR1 is MNHEY and CDR2 SMNVEV (reference sequence). V dropped 5 bases and J dropped 5 bases, with 19 bases sitting between them. The chain's CDR3 is CASSRLLTGQDNSPLHF. The CDR3 nucleotides read TGTGCCAGCAGTCGACTACTGACAGGCCAGGATAATTCACCCCTCCACTTT.

In this sample, this clone turned up many times. The rearrangement links TRBV7-2 to TRBJ2-3, with D uncertain. The germline gives CDR1 SGHTA, CDR2 FQGNSA. The CDR3 runs to 12 residues. V was trimmed by 5 bases and J by 2 bases, leaving 5 bases between them. The CDR3 is CASSPDTDTQYF. In DNA, the CDR3 is TGTGCCAGCAGCCCAGACACAGATACGCAGTATTTT.

The CDR3 loop is CASSLGSHPRGETQYF. The CDR3 coding sequence is TGTGCCAGCAGCTTGGGTTCCCACCCCCGAGGGGAGACCCAGTACTTC. J is TRBJ2-5 and V is TRBV5-4, with a possible D match to TRBD2 (5 bases). Trimming left V 0 bases short and J 5 bases short, with 17 bases between. Per the germline V gene, CDR1 is SGHNT and CDR2 is YYREEE (reference sequence). This CDR3 has 16 amino acids.

This clone turned up a few times. The chain links TRBV4-1 to TRBJ2-7; D is possibly TRBD2 (5 bases). Germline CDR1 MGHRA, CDR2 YSYEKL. CDR3 length equals 17 residues. V lost 1 base and J 3 bases, leaving 19 bases between the germline ends. The CDR3 bases are TGCGCCAGCAGCCAAGGAGGGCTACAGTTACGGATCTACGAGCAGTACTTC. Translation gives CASSQGGLQLRIYEQYF.

The V and J genes are TRBV28 and TRBJ1-1; possible D gene TRBD1, 6 bases. The CDR3 is 12 residues long. The germline V gene encodes CDR1 MDHEN and CDR2 SYDVKM. V lost 6 bases, J lost 8 bases, and 13 bases lay in between. The CDR3 coding sequence is TGTGCCAGCAGCCGACAGGTTGGAGAAGCTTTCTTT. Its translation: CASSRQVGEAFF.

The chain couples TRBV5-1 to TRBJ2-5; D call uncertain. The CDR3 sequence is 14 residues long. Germline-derived CDR1 and CDR2 are SGHRS and YFSETQ. Trimming left V 4 bases short and J 2 bases short, with 12 bases between. CDR3 in amino acids: CASSPVDIQETQYF. The CDR3 DNA sequence: TGCGCCAGCAGCCCCGTCGACATTCAAGAGACCCAGTACTTC.

V and J are TRBV6-1 and TRBJ1-6; D is unclear. Trimming cost V 8 bases and J 9 bases, with 11 bases left between them. CDR3 length: 12 amino acids. Germline values: CDR1 MNHNS, CDR2 SASEGT. This CDR3 is CASGQGLSPLHF. CDR3 coding DNA: TGTGCCAGCGGTCAAGGTCTTTCACCCCTCCACTTT.

V is TRBV24-1 and J is TRBJ2-7; the match to TRBD1 covers 9 bases. This CDR3 is 16 amino acids long. Germline CDR1 is KGHDR and CDR2 is SFDVKD. The V segment lost 3 bases and the J segment 3 bases; nucleotides outside the gene matches: 8. For the CDR3, the DNA is TGTGCCACCAGTGATCCAGGACAGGGGAGCAACTACGAGCAGTACGTC. It encodes CATSDPGQGSNYEQYV.

The CDR3 protein is CASSAGTLRVKTQYF. CDR3 bases: TGTGCCAGCAGTGCCGGGACACTTAGGGTGAAGACCCAGTACTTC. The chain carries TRBV28 and TRBJ2-5; tentative D call: TRBD1 (6 bases). The V gene lost 5 bases and the J gene lost 6 bases, with 19 bases spanning the gap. The CDR3 loop spans 15 amino acids. The germline V gene encodes CDR1 MDHEN and CDR2 SYDVKM.